This T cell receptor (beta chain) was obtained from a study of OX40 agonist ivuxolimab in advanced cancers. Repertoires were generated with immunoSEQ multiplex PCR, while TCRdb's copy carries only in-frame clones and drops some. The sample includes approximately 54,000 clones, about nine tenths of them seen just once. In its sample, this clone was seen once. The clonotype originates from an adult with an advanced solid tumor such as melanoma, head and neck, liver or kidney cancer. Sequencing was performed on CD4+ or CD8+ T cells sorted from blood, taken in a trial of the OX40 agonist ivuxolimab.

The CDR3, as DNA: TGTGCCAGCAGCAGTAAGGGGTACACTGAAGCTTTCTTT. Encoded protein: CASSSKGYTEAFF. This chain uses TRBV21-1 with TRBJ1-1; the table's D call, TRBD1, was not checked against the DNA. TRBV21-1 is designated a pseudogene. The length of the CDR3 is 13 residues.